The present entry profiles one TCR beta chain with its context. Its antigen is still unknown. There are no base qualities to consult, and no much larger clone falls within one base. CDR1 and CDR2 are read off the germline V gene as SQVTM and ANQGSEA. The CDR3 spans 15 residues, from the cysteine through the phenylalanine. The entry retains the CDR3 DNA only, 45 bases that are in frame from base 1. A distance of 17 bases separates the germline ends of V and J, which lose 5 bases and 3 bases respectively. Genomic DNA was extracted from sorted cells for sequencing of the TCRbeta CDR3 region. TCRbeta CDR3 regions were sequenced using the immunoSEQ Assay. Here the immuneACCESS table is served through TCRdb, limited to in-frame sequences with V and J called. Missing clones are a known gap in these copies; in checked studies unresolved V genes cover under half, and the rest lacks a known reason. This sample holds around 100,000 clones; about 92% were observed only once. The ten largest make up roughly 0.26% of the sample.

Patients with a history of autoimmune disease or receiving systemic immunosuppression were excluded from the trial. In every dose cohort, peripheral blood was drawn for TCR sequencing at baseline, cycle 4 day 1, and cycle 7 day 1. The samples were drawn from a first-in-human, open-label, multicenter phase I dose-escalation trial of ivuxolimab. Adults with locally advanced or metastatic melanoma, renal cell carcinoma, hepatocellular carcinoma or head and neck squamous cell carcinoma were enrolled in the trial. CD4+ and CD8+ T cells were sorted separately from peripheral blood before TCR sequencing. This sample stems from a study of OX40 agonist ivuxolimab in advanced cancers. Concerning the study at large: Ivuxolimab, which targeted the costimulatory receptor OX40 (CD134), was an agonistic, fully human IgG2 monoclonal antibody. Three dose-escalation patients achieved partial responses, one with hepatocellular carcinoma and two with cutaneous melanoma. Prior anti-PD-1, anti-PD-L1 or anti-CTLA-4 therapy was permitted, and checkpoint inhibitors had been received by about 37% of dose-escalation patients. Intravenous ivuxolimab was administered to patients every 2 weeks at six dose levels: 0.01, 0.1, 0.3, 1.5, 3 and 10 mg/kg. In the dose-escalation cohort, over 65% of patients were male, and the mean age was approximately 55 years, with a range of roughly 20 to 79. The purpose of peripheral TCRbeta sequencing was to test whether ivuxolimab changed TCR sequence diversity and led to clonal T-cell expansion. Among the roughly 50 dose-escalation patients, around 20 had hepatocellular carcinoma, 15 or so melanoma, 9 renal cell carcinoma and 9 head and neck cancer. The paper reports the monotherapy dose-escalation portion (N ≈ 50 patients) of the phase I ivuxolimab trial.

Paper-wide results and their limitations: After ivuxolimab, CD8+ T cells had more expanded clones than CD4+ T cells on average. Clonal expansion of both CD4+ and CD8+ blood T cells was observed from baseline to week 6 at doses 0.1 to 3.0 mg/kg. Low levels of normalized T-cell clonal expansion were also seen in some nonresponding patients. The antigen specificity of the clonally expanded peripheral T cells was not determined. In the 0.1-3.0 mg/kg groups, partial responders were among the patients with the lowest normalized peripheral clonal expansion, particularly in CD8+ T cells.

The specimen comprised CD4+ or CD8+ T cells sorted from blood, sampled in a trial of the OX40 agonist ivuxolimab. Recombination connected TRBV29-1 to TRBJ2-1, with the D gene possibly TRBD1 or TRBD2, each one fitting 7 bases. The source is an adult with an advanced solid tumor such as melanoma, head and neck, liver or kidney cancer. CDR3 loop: CSVQGGARVYNEQFF. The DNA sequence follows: TGCAGCGTTCAGGGGGGGGCGAGAGTCTACAATGAGCAGTTCTTC.